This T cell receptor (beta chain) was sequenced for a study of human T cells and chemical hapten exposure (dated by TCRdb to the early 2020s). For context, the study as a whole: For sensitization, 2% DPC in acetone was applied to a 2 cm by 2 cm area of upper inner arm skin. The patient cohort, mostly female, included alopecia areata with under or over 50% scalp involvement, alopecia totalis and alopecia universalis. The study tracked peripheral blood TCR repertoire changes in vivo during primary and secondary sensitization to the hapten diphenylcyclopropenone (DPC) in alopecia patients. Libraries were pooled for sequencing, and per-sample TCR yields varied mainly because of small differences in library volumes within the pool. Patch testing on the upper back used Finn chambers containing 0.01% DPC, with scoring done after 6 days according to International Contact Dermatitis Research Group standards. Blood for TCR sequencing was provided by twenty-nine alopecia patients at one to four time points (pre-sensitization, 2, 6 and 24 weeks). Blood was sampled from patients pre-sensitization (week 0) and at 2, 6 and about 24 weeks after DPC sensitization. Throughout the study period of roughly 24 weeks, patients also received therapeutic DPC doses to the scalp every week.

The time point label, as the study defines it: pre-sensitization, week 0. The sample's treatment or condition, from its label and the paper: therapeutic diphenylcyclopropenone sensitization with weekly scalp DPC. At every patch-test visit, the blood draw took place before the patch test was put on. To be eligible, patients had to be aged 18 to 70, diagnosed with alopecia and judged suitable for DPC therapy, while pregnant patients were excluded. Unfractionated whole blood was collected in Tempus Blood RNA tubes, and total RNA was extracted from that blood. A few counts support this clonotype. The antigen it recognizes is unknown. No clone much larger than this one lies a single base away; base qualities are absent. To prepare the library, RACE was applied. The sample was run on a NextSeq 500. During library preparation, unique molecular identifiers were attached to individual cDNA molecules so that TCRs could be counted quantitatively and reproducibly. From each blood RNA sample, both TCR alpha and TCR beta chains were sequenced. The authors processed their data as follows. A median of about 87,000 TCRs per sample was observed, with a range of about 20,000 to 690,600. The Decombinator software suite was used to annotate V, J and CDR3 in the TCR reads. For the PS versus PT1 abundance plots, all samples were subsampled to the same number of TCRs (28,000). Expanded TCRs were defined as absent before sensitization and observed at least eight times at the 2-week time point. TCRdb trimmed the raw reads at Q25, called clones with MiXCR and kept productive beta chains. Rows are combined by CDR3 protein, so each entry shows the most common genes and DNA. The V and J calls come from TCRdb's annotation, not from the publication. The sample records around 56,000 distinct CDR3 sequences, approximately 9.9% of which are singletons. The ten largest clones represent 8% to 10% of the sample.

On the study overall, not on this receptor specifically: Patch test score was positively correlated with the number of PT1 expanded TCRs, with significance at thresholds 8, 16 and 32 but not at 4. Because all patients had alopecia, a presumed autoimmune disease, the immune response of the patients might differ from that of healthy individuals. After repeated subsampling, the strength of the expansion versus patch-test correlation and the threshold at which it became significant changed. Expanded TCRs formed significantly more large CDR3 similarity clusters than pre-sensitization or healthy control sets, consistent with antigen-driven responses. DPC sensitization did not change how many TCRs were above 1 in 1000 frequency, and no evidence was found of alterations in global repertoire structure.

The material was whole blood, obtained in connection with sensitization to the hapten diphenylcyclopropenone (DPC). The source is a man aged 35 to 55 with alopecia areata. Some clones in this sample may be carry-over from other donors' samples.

The DNA sequence is TGTGCCAGCAGAACTCGGACCGGGAGTGAAAAACTGTTTTTT. This translates into CASRTRTGSEKLFF. This receptor chain uses TRBV7-9 and TRBJ1-4, with no confidently assigned D gene. From the cysteine up to the phenylalanine, the CDR3 has a length of 14 residues. The kept DNA is CDR3 alone, 42 bases in frame from the first base. V and J are truncated by 6 bases and 7 bases respectively, leaving an intervening sequence of 15 bases. In the germline V gene (reference sequence), CDR1 corresponds to SEHNR and CDR2 to FQNEAQ.